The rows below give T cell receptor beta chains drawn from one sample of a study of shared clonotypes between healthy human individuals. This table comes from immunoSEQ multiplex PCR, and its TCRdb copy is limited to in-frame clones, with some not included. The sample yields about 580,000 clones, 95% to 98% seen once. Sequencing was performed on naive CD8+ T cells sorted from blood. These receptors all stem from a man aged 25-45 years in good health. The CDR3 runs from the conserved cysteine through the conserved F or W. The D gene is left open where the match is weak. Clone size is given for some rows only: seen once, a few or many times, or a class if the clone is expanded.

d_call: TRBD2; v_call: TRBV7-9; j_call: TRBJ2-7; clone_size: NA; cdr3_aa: CASSPQGQRGSYEQYF; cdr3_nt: TGTGCCAGCAGCCCTCAAGGCCAGCGGGGGTCCTACGAGCAGTACTTC
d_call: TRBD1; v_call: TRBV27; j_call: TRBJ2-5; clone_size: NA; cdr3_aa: CASRPGTGQETQYF; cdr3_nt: TGTGCCAGCAGACCCGGGACAGGTCAAGAGACCCAGTACTTC
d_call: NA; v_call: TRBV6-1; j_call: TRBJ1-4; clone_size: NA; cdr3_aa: CASSGQRTLTNEKLFF; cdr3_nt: TGTGCCAGCAGTGGCCAAAGGACACTTACTAATGAAAAACTGTTTTTT
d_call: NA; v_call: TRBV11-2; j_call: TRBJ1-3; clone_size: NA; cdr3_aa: CASSYGGSGNTIYF; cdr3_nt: TGTGCCAGCAGCTACGGAGGCTCTGGAAACACCATATATTTT
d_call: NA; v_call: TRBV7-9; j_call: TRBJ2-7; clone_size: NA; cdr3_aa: CASSFLTTGEQYF; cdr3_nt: TGTGCCAGCAGCTTCCTAACAACAGGGGAGCAGTACTTC
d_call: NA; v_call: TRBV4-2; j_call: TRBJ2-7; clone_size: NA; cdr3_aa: CASREAGRVEQYF; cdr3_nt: TGTGCCAGCAGGGAGGCGGGACGGGTCGAGCAGTACTTC
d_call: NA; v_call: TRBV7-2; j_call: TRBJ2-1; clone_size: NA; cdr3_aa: CASSSRRLDDEQFF; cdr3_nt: TGTGCCAGCAGCTCTCGAAGACTAGATGATGAGCAGTTCTTC
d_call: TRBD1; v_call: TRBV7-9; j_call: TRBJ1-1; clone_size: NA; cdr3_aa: CASSPGQGMNTEAFF; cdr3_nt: TGTGCCAGCAGCCCGGGACAGGGGATGAACACTGAAGCTTTCTTT
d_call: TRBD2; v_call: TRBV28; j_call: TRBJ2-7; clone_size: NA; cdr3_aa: CASSLFTGTSASYEQYF; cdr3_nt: TGTGCCAGCAGTTTATTTACCGGGACTAGCGCCTCCTACGAGCAGTACTTC
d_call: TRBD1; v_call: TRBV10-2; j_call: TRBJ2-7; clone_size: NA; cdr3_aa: CASRGDSSYEQYF; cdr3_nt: TGCGCCAGCAGGGGGGACAGCTCCTACGAGCAGTACTTC
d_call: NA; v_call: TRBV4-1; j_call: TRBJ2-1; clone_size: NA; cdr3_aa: CASSLSDLSYNEQFF; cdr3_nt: TGCGCCAGCAGCCTCTCGGATCTTTCCTACAATGAGCAGTTCTTC
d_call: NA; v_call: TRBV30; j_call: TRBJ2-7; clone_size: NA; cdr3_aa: CAWSVSGSLREQYF; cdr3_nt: TGTGCCTGGAGTGTCAGTGGGAGTTTGCGGGAGCAGTACTTC
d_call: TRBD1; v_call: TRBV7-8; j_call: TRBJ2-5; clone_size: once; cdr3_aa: CASSEAGTGGFETQYF; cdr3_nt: TGTGCCAGCAGCGAGGCCGGGACAGGGGGCTTTGAGACCCAGTACTTC
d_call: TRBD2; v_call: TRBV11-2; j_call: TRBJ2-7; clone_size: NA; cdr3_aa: CASTMTSASEQYF; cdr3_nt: TGTGCCAGCACCATGACTAGCGCTAGCGAGCAGTACTTC
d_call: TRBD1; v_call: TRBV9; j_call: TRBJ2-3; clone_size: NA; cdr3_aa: CASSVEGTGLTDTQYF; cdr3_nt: TGTGCCAGCAGCGTAGAGGGGACAGGTCTCACAGATACGCAGTATTTT
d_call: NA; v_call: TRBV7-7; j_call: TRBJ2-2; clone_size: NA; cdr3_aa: CASSTNPGELFF; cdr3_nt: TGTGCTAGCAGCACAAACCCCGGGGAGCTGTTTTTT
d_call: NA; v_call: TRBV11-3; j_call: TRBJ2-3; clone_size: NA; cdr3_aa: CASSLDANTDTQYF; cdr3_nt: TGTGCCAGCAGCTTAGATGCCAACACAGATACGCAGTATTTT
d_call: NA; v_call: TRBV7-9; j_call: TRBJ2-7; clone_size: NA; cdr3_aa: CASSSLRAVLSYEQYF; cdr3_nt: TGTGCCAGCAGCTCCCTGCGGGCAGTGCTCTCCTACGAGCAGTACTTC
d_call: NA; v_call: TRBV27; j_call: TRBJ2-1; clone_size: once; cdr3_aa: CASSLGRYNEQFF; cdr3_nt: TGTGCCAGCAGTCTCGGGCGTTACAATGAGCAGTTCTTC
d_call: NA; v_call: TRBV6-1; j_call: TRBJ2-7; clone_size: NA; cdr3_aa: CASSGNSYEQYF; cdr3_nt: TGTGCCAGCAGTGGGAATTCCTACGAGCAGTACTTC
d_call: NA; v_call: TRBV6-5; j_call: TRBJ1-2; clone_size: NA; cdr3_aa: CASSYARNYGYTF; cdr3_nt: TGTGCCAGCAGTTACGCCAGGAACTATGGCTACACCTTC
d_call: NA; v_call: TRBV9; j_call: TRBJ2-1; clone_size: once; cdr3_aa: CASSVFRQTGFNEQFF; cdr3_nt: TGTGCCAGCAGCGTTTTCCGACAGACAGGATTCAATGAGCAGTTCTTC
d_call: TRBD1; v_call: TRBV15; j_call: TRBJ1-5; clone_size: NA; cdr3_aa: CATSKDRMNQPQHF; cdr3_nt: TGTGCCACCAGCAAGGACAGGATGAATCAGCCCCAGCATTTT
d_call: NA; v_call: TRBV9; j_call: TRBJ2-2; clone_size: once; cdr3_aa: CASSVSTGELFF; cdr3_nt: TGTGCCAGCAGCGTTTCGACCGGGGAGCTGTTTTTT
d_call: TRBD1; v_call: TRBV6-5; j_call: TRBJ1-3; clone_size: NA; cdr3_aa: CASSYGTGLGNTIYF; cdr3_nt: TGTGCCAGCAGTTACGGGACAGGGCTGGGAAACACCATATATTTT
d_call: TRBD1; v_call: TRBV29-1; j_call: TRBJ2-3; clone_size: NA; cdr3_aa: CSVITRDRGDTQYF; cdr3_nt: TGCAGCGTTATTACTAGGGACAGGGGAGATACGCAGTATTTT
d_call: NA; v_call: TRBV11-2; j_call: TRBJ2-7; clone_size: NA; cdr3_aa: CASSLETSRGYEQYF; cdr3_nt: TGTGCCAGCAGCTTAGAAACTTCTAGAGGGTACGAGCAGTACTTC
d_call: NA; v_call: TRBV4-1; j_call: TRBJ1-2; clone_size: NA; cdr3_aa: CASSQLSGQPSYTF; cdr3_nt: TGCGCCAGCAGCCAGCTTAGCGGACAGCCTTCTTACACCTTC
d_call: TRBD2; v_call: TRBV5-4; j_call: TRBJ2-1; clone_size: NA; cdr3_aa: CASSLGLAGGNEQFF; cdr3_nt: TGTGCCAGCAGCTTGGGACTAGCGGGAGGAAATGAGCAGTTCTTC
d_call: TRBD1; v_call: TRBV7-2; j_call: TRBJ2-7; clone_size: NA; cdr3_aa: CASSLLGTAYEQYF; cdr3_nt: TGTGCCAGCAGCTTACTGGGGACAGCATACGAGCAGTACTTC
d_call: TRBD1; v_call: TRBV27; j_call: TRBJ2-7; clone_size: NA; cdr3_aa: CASSFKQGVKEYF; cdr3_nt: TGTGCCAGCAGTTTTAAGCAGGGGGTGAAAGAGTACTTC
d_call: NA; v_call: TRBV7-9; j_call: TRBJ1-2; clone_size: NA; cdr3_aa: CASSLDQGNYGYTF; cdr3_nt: TGTGCCAGCAGCTTAGACCAGGGAAACTATGGCTACACCTTC
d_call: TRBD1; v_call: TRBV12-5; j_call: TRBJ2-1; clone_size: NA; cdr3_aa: CASAPLGTGTYNEQFF; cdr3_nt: TGTGCTAGTGCACCGTTAGGGACAGGAACCTACAATGAGCAGTTCTTC
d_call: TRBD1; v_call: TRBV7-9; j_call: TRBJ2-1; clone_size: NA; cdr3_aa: CASSSRPGGEQFF; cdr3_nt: TGTGCCAGCAGCTCAAGGCCAGGGGGTGAGCAGTTCTTC
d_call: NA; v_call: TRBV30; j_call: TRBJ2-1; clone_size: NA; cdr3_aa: CAWSGTAYNEQFF; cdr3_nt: TGTGCCTGGAGTGGGACAGCCTACAATGAGCAGTTCTTC
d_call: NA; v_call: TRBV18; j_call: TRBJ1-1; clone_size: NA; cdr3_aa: CASSPTDLRWTEAFF; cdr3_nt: TGTGCCAGCTCCCCCACCGATTTAAGATGGACTGAAGCTTTCTTT
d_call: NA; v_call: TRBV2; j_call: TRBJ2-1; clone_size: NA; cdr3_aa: CASMGGLNEQFF; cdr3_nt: TGTGCCAGCATGGGTGGGTTGAATGAGCAGTTCTTC
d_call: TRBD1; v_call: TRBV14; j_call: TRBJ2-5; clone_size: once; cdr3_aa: CASSQVTGGQETQYF; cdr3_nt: TGTGCCAGCAGCCAAGTCACAGGGGGCCAAGAGACCCAGTACTTC
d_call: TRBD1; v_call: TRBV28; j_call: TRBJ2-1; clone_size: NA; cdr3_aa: CASSLPGQPSNNEQFF; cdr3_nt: TGTGCCAGCAGCCTTCCGGGACAGCCTAGTAACAATGAGCAGTTCTTC
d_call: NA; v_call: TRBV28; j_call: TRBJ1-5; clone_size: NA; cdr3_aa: CASSLRGDSNQPQHF; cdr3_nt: TGTGCCAGCAGCCTACGGGGTGATAGCAATCAGCCCCAGCATTTT
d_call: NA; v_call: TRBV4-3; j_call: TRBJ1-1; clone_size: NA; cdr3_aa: CASSQIENTEAFF; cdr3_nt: TGCGCCAGCAGCCAGATTGAGAACACTGAAGCTTTCTTT
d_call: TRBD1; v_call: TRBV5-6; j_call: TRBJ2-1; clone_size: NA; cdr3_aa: CASRTGDEQFF; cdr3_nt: TGTGCCAGCAGGACAGGGGATGAGCAGTTCTTC
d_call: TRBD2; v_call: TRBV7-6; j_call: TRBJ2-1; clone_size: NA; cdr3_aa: CASSLTGTRDEQFF; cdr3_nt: TGTGCCAGCAGCCTTACCGGGACTAGAGACGAGCAGTTCTTC
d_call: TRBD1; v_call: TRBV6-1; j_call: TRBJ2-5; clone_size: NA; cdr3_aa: CASSEVETGGAYF; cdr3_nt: TGTGCCAGCAGTGAAGTTGAGACAGGGGGCGCGTACTTC
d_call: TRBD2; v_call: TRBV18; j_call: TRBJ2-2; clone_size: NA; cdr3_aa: CASSPVLAGAGELFF; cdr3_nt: TGTGCCAGCTCACCGGTGCTAGCGGGAGCCGGGGAGCTGTTTTTT
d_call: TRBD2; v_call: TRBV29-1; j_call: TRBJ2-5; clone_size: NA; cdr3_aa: CSAESLAGELYQETQYF; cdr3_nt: TGCAGCGCCGAGTCGCTAGCGGGAGAGTTGTACCAAGAGACCCAGTACTTC
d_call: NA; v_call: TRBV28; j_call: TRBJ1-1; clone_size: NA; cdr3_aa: CASSLWSTTEAFF; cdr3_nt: TGTGCCAGCAGTTTATGGTCTACCACTGAAGCTTTCTTT
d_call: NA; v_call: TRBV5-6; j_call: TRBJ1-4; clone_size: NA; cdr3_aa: CASSIGGLGNEKLFF; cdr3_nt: TGTGCCAGCAGCATTGGCGGGCTTGGTAATGAAAAACTGTTTTTT